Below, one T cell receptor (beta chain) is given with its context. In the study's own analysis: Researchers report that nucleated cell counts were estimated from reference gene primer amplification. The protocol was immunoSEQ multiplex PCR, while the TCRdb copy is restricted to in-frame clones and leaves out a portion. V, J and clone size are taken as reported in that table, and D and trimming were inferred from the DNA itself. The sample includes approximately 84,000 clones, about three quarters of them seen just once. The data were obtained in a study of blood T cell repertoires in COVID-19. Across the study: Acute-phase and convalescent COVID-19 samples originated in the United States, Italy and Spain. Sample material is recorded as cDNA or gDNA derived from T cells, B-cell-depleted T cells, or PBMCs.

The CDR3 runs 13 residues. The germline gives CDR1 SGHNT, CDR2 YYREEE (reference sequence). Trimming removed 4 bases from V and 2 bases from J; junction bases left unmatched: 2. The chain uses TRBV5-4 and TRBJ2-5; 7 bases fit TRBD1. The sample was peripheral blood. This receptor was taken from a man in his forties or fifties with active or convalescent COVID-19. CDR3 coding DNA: TGTGCCAGCAGCGGGGGACAGCAAGAGACCCAGTACTTC. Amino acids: CASSGGQQETQYF.